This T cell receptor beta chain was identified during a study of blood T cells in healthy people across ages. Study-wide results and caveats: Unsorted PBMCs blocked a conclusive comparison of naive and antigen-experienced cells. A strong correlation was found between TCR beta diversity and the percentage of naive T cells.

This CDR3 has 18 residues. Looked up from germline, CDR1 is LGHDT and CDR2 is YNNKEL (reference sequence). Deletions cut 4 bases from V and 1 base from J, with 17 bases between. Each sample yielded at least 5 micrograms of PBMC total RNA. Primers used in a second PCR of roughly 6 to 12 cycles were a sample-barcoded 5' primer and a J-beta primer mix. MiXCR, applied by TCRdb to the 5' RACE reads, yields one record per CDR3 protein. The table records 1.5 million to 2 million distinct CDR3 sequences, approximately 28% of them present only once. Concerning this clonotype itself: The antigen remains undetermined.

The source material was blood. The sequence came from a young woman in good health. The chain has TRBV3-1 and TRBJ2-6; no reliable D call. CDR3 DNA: TGTGCCAGCAGCCCCCGATGGACGGATTCATCTGGGGCCAACGTCCTGACTTTC. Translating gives CASSPRWTDSSGANVLTF.